This is a list of T cell receptor beta chains from one sample in a study of cytomegalovirus exposure and HLA in healthy donors. Here immunoSEQ multiplex PCR was the method, and the copy in TCRdb shows in-frame clones only, minus some. The sample gives 160,000 or so clones, over 70% of which show up once; around 7% is in the top ten. Sample: PBMCs. These receptors were obtained from a woman aged 40 to 55 in good health and CMV-seropositive. Each CDR3 is given with its conserved first and last residue. D genes are given only for firm matches. Rows may omit the clone size; those that give it use once, few, many or a size class.

D gene	J gene	clone size	V gene	CDR3 DNA	CDR3 protein
.	TRBJ1-5	.	TRBV6-6	TGTGCCAGCAGTTACGGTCAGACGCGGGGGCCCCAGCATTTT	CASSYGQTRGPQHF
TRBD1	TRBJ1-2	.	TRBV5-5	TGTGCCAGCAGCTTGCCGAAGGGACAGGACTATGGCTACACCTTC	CASSLPKGQDYGYTF
TRBD1	TRBJ1-5	.	TRBV4-3	TGCGCCAGCAGCCCGCGCCTAGGGGGCAGCAATCAGCCCCAGCATTTT	CASSPRLGGSNQPQHF
TRBD1	TRBJ2-7	.	TRBV29-1	TGCAGCGTTGTCCCGGGACAGGGGATCGGGCGCTACGAGCAGTACTTC	CSVVPGQGIGRYEQYF
.	TRBJ1-3	once	TRBV10-3	TGTGCCATCAGTGACGGCAGGGGAATCTCTGGAAACACCATATATTTT	CAISDGRGISGNTIYF
.	TRBJ1-2	.	TRBV6-5	TGTGCCAGCAACAGGGCTAACTATGGCTACACCTTC	CASNRANYGYTF
.	TRBJ1-5	.	TRBV18	TGTGCCAGCTCAGGGGAGAATCAGCCCCAGCATTTT	CASSGENQPQHF
.	TRBJ1-1	few	TRBV6-5	TGTGCCAGCACGCACAAAGGACAGCTGGGAGCTTTCTTT	CASTHKGQLGAFF
.	TRBJ2-3	.	TRBV7-2	TGTGCCAGCAGCCGGGACTTCACAGATACGCAGTATTTT	CASSRDFTDTQYF
.	TRBJ2-5	once	TRBV5-6	TGTGCCAGCAGCTTGTCAGGAACTGAAGAGACCCAGTACTTC	CASSLSGTEETQYF
.	TRBJ1-2	.	TRBV19	TGTGCCAGTTCCGAGAAGGGGGGCTACACCTTC	CASSEKGGYTF
.	TRBJ2-3	.	TRBV5-6	TGTGCCAGCAGCTTGGTGGTTGGGACACTATCCACAGATACGCAGTATTTT	CASSLVVGTLSTDTQYF
.	TRBJ2-5	.	TRBV5-1	TGCGCCAGCAGCTTGGCTGGGACATTTCAAGAGACCCAGTACTTC	CASSLAGTFQETQYF
.	TRBJ1-1	.	TRBV6-6	TGTGCCAGCAGGCTACCTCAGGGGACTGAAGCTTTCTTT	CASRLPQGTEAFF
.	TRBJ2-2	.	TRBV4-2	TGTGCCAGCAGCCAAGTCTCCGGGGAGCTGTTTTTT	CASSQVSGELFF
.	TRBJ1-4	.	TRBV7-6	TGTGCCAGCACCAGGGGAACTAATGAAAAACTGTTTTTT	CASTRGTNEKLFF
.	TRBJ1-4	.	TRBV27	TGTGCCAGCAGTTTATTTGCGACAACTAATGAAAAACTGTTTTTT	CASSLFATTNEKLFF
TRBD1	TRBJ1-2	.	TRBV6-6	TGTGCCAGCAGTTATCTTCACGGGACAGACTATGGCTACACCTTC	CASSYLHGTDYGYTF
TRBD1	TRBJ1-6	.	TRBV4-1	TGCGCCAGCAGCCAAGAAGGGACAGGGGGAAATTCACCCCTCCACTTT	CASSQEGTGGNSPLHF
.	TRBJ1-2	once	TRBV5-1	TGCGCCAGCAGCGGACAGACCCTGACAGACTACACCTTC	CASSGQTLTDYTF
.	TRBJ2-7	.	TRBV6-1	TGTGCCAGCAGTGTTACGGCTAGCTCCTACGAGCAGTACTTC	CASSVTASSYEQYF
.	TRBJ1-5	.	TRBV28	TGTGCCAGCAGACAGGACGTGGGCAATCAGCCCCAGCATTTT	CASRQDVGNQPQHF